A selection of T cell receptor beta chains follows, all from one sample in a study of blood T cell repertoires in COVID-19. Profiled with immunoSEQ multiplex PCR; TCRdb holds only in-frame clones, not every one. Of about 94,000 clones in the sample, more than 70% are singletons; the top ten hold 7% to 9%. The sequenced material came from peripheral blood. These receptors originate from a human donor with acute or convalescent COVID-19. The donor label of this sample is uncertain. The CDR3 runs from the conserved cysteine through the conserved F or W. D genes are given only for firm matches. Rows give clone size only sometimes, using once, few, many, or a class for an expanded clone.

j_call,d_call,v_call,clone_size,cdr3_nt,cdr3_aa
TRBJ2-3,.,TRBV6-2/TRBV6-3,.,TGTGCCAGCAGTTACACCTTTTCTGGCGTGGGCAGCACAGATACGCAGTATTTT,CASSYTFSGVGSTDTQYF
TRBJ2-2,TRBD2,TRBV13,.,TGTGCCAGCAGCCCGGGGGGACTAGCTTACACCGGGGAGCTGTTTTTT,CASSPGGLAYTGELFF
TRBJ2-7,.,TRBV9,.,TGTGCCAGCAGCGCCGCCTTGGGGGGTTACTACGAGCAGTACTTC,CASSAALGGYYEQYF
TRBJ1-1,.,TRBV4-1,.,TGCGCCAGCAGCCCGGAGGCGGACAGCAACACTGAAGCTTTCTTT,CASSPEADSNTEAFF
TRBJ1-3,TRBD1,TRBV7-9,.,TGTGCCAGCAGCTCCACAGGGGCGACTTCTGGAAACACCATATATTTT,CASSSTGATSGNTIYF
TRBJ2-7,TRBD2,TRBV5-1,few,TGCGCCAGCAGAGCGGGGACCTCCTACGAGCAGTACTTC,CASRAGTSYEQYF
TRBJ1-2,.,TRBV6-5,.,TGTGCCAGCAGTCGTGACGGGTATGGCTACACCTTC,CASSRDGYGYTF
TRBJ1-6,TRBD1,TRBV14,.,TGTGCCAGCAGCCAAGGACAGGGAAGCTCCTATAATTCACCCCTCCACTTT,CASSQGQGSSYNSPLHF
TRBJ1-2,TRBD1,TRBV18,once,TGTGCCAGCTCACCACCCCTGACAGGGAACTATGGCTACACCTTC,CASSPPLTGNYGYTF
TRBJ2-2,TRBD2,TRBV7-8,few,TGTGCCAGCAGCTTAAGACTAGCGGGGGGCCACGAAAGGGGGGCCGGGGAGCTGTTTTTT,CASSLRLAGGHERGAGELFF
TRBJ2-1,TRBD2,TRBV6-5,.,TGTGCCAGCAGTCCGACTAGCGTCTTCTACAATGAGCAGTTCTTC,CASSPTSVFYNEQFF
TRBJ1-1,.,TRBV5-1,.,TGCGCCAGCACCCTGGTGGCCCTGGACGGGAGTGAAGCTTTCTTT,CASTLVALDGSEAFF
TRBJ2-3,.,TRBV12-2,.,TGTGCAAGTCGCTTAGCGCAGGACTTCCCTAGCACAGATACGCAGTATTTT,CASRLAQDFPSTDTQYF
TRBJ2-7,.,TRBV11-3,.,TGTGCCAGCAGCTTATCCCGAGGGCGGACTACCTACGAGCAGTACTTC,CASSLSRGRTTYEQYF
TRBJ1-3,.,TRBV19,.,TGTGCCAGTAGTGAAGCCACGGGGAGCTCTGGAAACACCATATATTTT,CASSEATGSSGNTIYF
TRBJ1-3,TRBD1,TRBV9,once,TGTGCCAGCAGCGCTACCACGGGACAGGACTTTTTCTCTGGAAACACCATATATTTT,CASSATTGQDFFSGNTIYF
TRBJ1-6,TRBD1,TRBV11-2,.,TGTGCCAGCAGCCCAAGGACAGGGAGAGGGCTACCACCCCTCCACTTT,CASSPRTGRGLPPLHF
TRBJ1-1,.,TRBV4-2,.,TGTGCCAGCAGCCAAGAAGCCGGAGGGAACACTGAAGCTTTCTTT,CASSQEAGGNTEAFF
TRBJ1-6,.,TRBV30,.,TGTGCCTGGAGTGCCCCCGGTTCCTATAATTCACCCCTCCACTTT,CAWSAPGSYNSPLHF
TRBJ1-1,.,TRBV4-3,.,TGCGCCAGCAGCCAAGATGAGGGCTTGAACACTGAAGCTTTCTTT,CASSQDEGLNTEAFF
TRBJ2-7,.,TRBV27,.,TGTGCCAGCAGTTCCAGGGGAATTGGGTTCGAGCAGTACTTC,CASSSRGIGFEQYF
TRBJ1-1,TRBD1,TRBV11-2,.,TGTGCCAGCAGCTTAAAGGGGACAGGGAGACCCGGGGGCACTGAAGCTTTCTTT,CASSLKGTGRPGGTEAFF
TRBJ1-4,.,TRBV11-2,few,TGTGCCACCACCGGGAACGATGAAAAACTGTTTTTT,CATTGNDEKLFF
TRBJ1-6,.,TRBV9,.,TGTGCCAGCAGCGTAGCCAGGGGAACGCAAAATTCACCCCTCCACTTT,CASSVARGTQNSPLHF
TRBJ1-1,.,TRBV7-2,.,TGTGCCAGCAGCCCATATCAGATTGGGAACACTGAAGCTTTCTTT,CASSPYQIGNTEAFF
TRBJ1-5,.,TRBV6-1,.,TGTGCCAGCAGTGAAACCAGGACACCTTATAGCAATCAGCCCCAGCATTTT,CASSETRTPYSNQPQHF
TRBJ1-1,TRBD1,TRBV19,.,TGTGCCAGTAGTAACTCGGGACAGGAGGGCACTGAAGCTTTCTTT,CASSNSGQEGTEAFF
TRBJ2-2,.,TRBV4-1,.,TGCGCCAGCGCCGTGGAAGGGGGGGCCCCCGGGGAGCTGTTTTTT,CASAVEGGAPGELFF
TRBJ2-1,TRBD1,TRBV9,.,TGTGCCAGCAGCACCGGGACAGGGACCGGTGAGCAGTTCTTC,CASSTGTGTGEQFF
TRBJ2-7,TRBD1,TRBV28,.,TGTGCCAGCAGTTTTGCCGGGACAGTGGCCTACGAGCAGTACTTC,CASSFAGTVAYEQYF
TRBJ1-5,.,TRBV19,.,TGTGCCAGTGGAGCAGGGGTAGGTCAGCCCCAGCATTTT,CASGAGVGQPQHF
TRBJ1-3,TRBD1,TRBV30,.,TGTGCCTGCGATCACGGACAGGCCCTCTCTGGAAACACCATATATTTT,CACDHGQALSGNTIYF
TRBJ1-5,.,TRBV30,.,TGTGCCTGGAGAAGCCACCATAGCAATCAGCCCCAGCATTTT,CAWRSHHSNQPQHF
TRBJ2-5,.,TRBV12-3/TRBV12-4,.,TGTGCCAGCAGTTTAGCGGGGGCGGAGACCCAGTACTTC,CASSLAGAETQYF
TRBJ2-3,TRBD2,TRBV5-5,once,TGTGCCAGCAGCACAGAGCGGGGGGTCATCACAGATACGCAGTATTTT,CASSTERGVITDTQYF
TRBJ1-4,.,TRBV2,once,TGTGCCAGCAACAAGAACGGACAGACTAATGAAAAACTGTTTTTT,CASNKNGQTNEKLFF
TRBJ1-5,.,TRBV28,.,TGTGCCACGCGGGGGCACAGGGTTGAGGATCAGCCCCAGCATTTT,CATRGHRVEDQPQHF
TRBJ2-1,.,TRBV10-3,.,TGTGCCATCACTCCAGGACACGGCCTTAGGAATGAGCAGTTCTTC,CAITPGHGLRNEQFF
TRBJ2-7,.,TRBV4-2,.,TGTGCCAGCAGCCAAGACGGGTACTACGAGCAGTACTTC,CASSQDGYYEQYF
TRBJ2-7,.,TRBV7-9,.,TGTGCCAGCAGCTCCACAGGGCCTAGCTCCTACGAGCAGTACTTC,CASSSTGPSSYEQYF
TRBJ1-2,.,TRBV4-1,.,TGCGCCAGCAGCACCGGAGGGTTGGGGAACTATGGCTACACCTTC,CASSTGGLGNYGYTF
TRBJ2-2,.,TRBV27,.,TGTGCCAGCAGTTTATTAGCTCAGGGTCCCGGGGAGCTGTTTTTT,CASSLLAQGPGELFF
TRBJ2-5,TRBD2,TRBV5-1,.,TGCGCCCGCAGCTTGGCCGGGGGGGCGGGGGGGCAGGAGACCCAGTACTTC,CARSLAGGAGGQETQYF
TRBJ1-5,.,TRBV13,.,TGTGCCAGCAGCCAGGGAAATCAGCCCCAGCATTTT,CASSQGNQPQHF
TRBJ1-6,.,TRBV3-1/TRBV3-2,.,TGTGCCAGCAGCCCAGCGAACGGTTCACCCCTCCACTTT,CASSPANGSPLHF
TRBJ1-5,TRBD1,TRBV18,few,TGTGCCAGCTCACCCAATCAAGGAGGGGGCGATCAGCCCCAGCATTTT,CASSPNQGGGDQPQHF
TRBJ1-5,TRBD1,TRBV30,.,TGTGCCTGGACCCCCGTCCAGGGGGTTCCCAATCAGCCCCAGCATTTT,CAWTPVQGVPNQPQHF
TRBJ1-6,.,TRBV2,.,TGTGCCAGAGGTGGTTATGACAATAATTCACCCCTCCACTTT,CARGGYDNNSPLHF
TRBJ1-4,TRBD1,TRBV28,.,TGTGCCAGCAGTTTAAGTACAGGGGGTGAAAAACTGTTTTTT,CASSLSTGGEKLFF
TRBJ2-3,.,TRBV3-1/TRBV3-2,.,TGTGCCAGCAGCCAAGGGGCCATAACCACAGATACGCAGTATTTT,CASSQGAITTDTQYF
TRBJ1-1,.,TRBV9,.,TGTGCCAGCAGCGTAGTCGGGGGTTGGGCGAACACTGAAGCTTTCTTT,CASSVVGGWANTEAFF
TRBJ1-6,.,TRBV5-6,.,TGTGCCAGCAGCCACGGACAAAGCTCCTATAATTCACCCCTCCACTTT,CASSHGQSSYNSPLHF
TRBJ1-5,.,TRBV28,.,TGTGCCAGCAGTTTGCCCAGGGTAAGTCAGCCCCAGCATTTT,CASSLPRVSQPQHF
TRBJ2-7,TRBD2,TRBV5-1,.,TGCGCCAGCAGCTTGTCACTAGCGGGGGGGCCCCACGAGCAGTACTTC,CASSLSLAGGPHEQYF
TRBJ1-5,TRBD1,TRBV19,once,TGTGCCAGTAGTATAGATCGGGGGACAGGGGGCAGGCAGCCCCAGCATTTT,CASSIDRGTGGRQPQHF